This TCR beta chain was captured in a study of neurological immune-mediated disorders. TCRdb re-derived calls from the 5' RACE reads in MiXCR, one entry per CDR3 protein. The data show 55,000 to 60,000 distinct CDR3 sequences, 3.5% seen once. This clonotype was detected many times. The germline V gene encodes CDR1 DFQATT and CDR2 SNEGSKA (reference sequence). CDR3 size: 13 residues. Trimming cost V 6 bases and J 3 bases, with 14 bases left between them. Input material: PBMCs. The chain recombines TRBV20-1 with TRBJ1-1; D is perhaps TRBD1 (5 bases). The TCR sequence derives from a woman in her thirties with multiple sclerosis. The CDR3 loop is CSAPPIRDTEAFF. In nucleotides, the CDR3 is TGCAGTGCCCCACCGATCAGGGACACTGAAGCTTTCTTT.